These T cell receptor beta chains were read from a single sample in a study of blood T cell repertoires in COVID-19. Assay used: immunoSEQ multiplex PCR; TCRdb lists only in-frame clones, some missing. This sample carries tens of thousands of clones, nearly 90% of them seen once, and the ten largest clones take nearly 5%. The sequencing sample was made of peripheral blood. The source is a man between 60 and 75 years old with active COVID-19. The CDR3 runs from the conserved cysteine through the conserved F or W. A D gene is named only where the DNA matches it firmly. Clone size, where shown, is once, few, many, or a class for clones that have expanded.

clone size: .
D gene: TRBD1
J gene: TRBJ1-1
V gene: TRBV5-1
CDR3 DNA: TGCGCCAGCAGCTTGGAGGGGGCCTCTGAAGCTTTCTTT
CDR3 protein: CASSLEGASEAFF

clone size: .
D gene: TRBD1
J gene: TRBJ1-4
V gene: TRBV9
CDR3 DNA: TGTGCCAGCAGCGTAGAAGGGACAGGAATTGAAAAACTGTTTTTT
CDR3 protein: CASSVEGTGIEKLFF

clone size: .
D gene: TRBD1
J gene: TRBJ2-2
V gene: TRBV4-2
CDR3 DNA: TGTGCCAGCAGCCACCGACAGGGCGCCGGGGAGCTGTTTTTT
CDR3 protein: CASSHRQGAGELFF

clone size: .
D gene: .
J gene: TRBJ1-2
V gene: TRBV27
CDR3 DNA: TGTGCCAGCAGTCCCCCCCAGGGTGGCTACACCTTC
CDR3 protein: CASSPPQGGYTF

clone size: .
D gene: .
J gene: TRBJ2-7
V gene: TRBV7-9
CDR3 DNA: TGTGCCAGCAGCTTAGAAGGGTCGGGGAGATACGAGCAGTACTTC
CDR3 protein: CASSLEGSGRYEQYF

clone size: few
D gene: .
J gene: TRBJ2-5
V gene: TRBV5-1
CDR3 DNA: TGCGCCAGCAGCCCGACAGGACAAGAGACCCAGTACTTC
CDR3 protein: CASSPTGQETQYF

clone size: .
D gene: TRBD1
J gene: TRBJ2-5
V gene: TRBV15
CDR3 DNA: TGTGCCACCAGCAGCCACCGGGACAGGGCCCAAGAGACCCAGTACTTC
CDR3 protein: CATSSHRDRAQETQYF

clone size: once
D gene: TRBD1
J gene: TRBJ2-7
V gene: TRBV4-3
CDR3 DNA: TGCGCCAGCAGCCCGGACAGGGGATCCTACGAGCAGTACTTC
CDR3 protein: CASSPDRGSYEQYF

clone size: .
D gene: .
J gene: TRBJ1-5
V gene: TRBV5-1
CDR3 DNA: TGCGCCAGCAGCCCAGGCGGGCCAGATCAGCCCCAGCATTTT
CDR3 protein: CASSPGGPDQPQHF

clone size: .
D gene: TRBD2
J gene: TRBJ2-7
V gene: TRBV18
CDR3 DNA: TGTGCCAGCTCACAGGGCCCCCGGGGGGGCCCCTACGAGCAGTACTTC
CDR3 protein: CASSQGPRGGPYEQYF

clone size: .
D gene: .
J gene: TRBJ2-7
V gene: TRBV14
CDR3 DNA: TGTGCCAGCAGCCCTCGGGGAACAGAGGACTACGAGCAGTACTTC
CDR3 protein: CASSPRGTEDYEQYF

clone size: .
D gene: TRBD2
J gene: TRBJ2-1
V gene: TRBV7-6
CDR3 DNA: TGTGCCAGCAGCTTACTAGCGGGTCCTAACAATGAGCAGTTCTTC
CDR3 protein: CASSLLAGPNNEQFF

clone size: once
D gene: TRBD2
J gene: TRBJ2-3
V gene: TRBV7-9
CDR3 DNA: TGTGCCAGCAGCTTACCCACTAGCGGGAGGAGTACGCAGTATTTT
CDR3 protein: CASSLPTSGRSTQYF

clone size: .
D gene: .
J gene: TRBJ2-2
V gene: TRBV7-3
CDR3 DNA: TGTGCCAGCAGCTTATCACAGGGTTCCGGGGAGCTGTTTTTT
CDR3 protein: CASSLSQGSGELFF

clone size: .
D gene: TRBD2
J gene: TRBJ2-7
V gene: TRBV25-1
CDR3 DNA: TGTGCCAGCAGTTTCTCGACTAGCGCATCCTACGAGCAGTACTTC
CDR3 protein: CASSFSTSASYEQYF

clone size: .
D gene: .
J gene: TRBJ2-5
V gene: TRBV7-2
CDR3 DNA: TGTGCCAGCAGCCTAGTATTCCAAGAGACCCAGTACTTC
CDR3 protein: CASSLVFQETQYF

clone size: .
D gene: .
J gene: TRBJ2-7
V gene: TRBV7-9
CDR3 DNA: TGTGCCAGCAGCTTTTCCGGCTCCTACGAGCAGTACTTC
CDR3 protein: CASSFSGSYEQYF

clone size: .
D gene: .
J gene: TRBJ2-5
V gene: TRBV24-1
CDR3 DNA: TGTGCCACCAGTGATTCCGACTGGTTAGAGACCCAGTACTTC
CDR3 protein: CATSDSDWLETQYF

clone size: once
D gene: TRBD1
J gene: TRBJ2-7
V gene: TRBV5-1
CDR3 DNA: TGCGCCAGCAGCGCACAGGGGCTCCTCTACGAGCAGTACTTC
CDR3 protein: CASSAQGLLYEQYF

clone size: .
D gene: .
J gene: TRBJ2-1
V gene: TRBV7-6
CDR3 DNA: TGTGCCAGCAGCACGGGATTTTATTCCTACAATGAGCAGTTCTTC
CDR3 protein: CASSTGFYSYNEQFF

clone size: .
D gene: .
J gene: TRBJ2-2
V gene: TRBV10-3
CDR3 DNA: TGTGCCATCAGTGAAAGGCAGGGATACACCGGGGAGCTGTTTTTT
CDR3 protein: CAISERQGYTGELFF

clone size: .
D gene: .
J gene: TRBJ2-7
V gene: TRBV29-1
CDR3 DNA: TGCAGCGAGACTAGAAGAAAGAGCTCCTACGAGCAGTACTTC
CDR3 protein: CSETRRKSSYEQYF

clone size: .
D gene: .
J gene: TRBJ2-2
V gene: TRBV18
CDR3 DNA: TGTGCCAGCCCGGGACAGAACACCGGGGAGCTGTTTTTT
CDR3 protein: CASPGQNTGELFF

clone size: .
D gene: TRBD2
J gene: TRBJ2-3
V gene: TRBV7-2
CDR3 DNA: TGTGCCAGCAGCTTACGCGGGAGGGCCGCAGATACGCAGTATTTT
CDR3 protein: CASSLRGRAADTQYF

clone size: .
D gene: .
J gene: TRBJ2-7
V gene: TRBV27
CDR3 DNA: TGTGCCAGCAGTTTAGGGGGCAGTAACCCCTACGAGCAGTACTTC
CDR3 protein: CASSLGGSNPYEQYF

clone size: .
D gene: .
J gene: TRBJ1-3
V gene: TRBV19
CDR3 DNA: TGTGCCAGTAGTATTCGGGACACCATATATTTT
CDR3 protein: CASSIRDTIYF

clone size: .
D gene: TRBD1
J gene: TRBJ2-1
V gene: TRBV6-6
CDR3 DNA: TGTGCCAGCAGTTACTTCGGGACAGGGCCAGAGCAGTTCTTC
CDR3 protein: CASSYFGTGPEQFF

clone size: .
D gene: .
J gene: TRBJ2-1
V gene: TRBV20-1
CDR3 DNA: TGCAGTGCTAGTGGTGGGGCGAACAATGAGCAGTTCTTC
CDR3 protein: CSASGGANNEQFF

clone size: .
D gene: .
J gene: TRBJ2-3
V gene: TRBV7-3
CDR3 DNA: TGTGCCAGCAGCTTCGGCGGTGTCACAGATACGCAGTATTTT
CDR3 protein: CASSFGGVTDTQYF

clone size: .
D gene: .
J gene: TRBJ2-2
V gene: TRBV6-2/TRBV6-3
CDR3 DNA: TGTGCCAGCAGCCCAGGCAGGGCCGGGGAGCTGTTTTTT
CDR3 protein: CASSPGRAGELFF

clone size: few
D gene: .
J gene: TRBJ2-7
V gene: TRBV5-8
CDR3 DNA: TGTGCCAGCAGCGGGCCGGGACTGAGCTACGAGCAGTACTTC
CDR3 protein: CASSGPGLSYEQYF

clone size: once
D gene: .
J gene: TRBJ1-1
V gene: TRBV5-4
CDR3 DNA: TGTGCCAGCAGCTTACGTCGGGGAGCGAACACTGAAGCTTTCTTT
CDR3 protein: CASSLRRGANTEAFF

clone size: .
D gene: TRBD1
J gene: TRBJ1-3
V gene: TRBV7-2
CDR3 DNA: TGTGCCAGCAGCTTAGGGGACAGGGCCTCTGGAAACACCATATATTTT
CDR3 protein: CASSLGDRASGNTIYF

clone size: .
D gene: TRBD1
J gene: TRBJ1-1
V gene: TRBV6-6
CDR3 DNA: TGTGCCAGCAGTAACAGGGGTGAAACTGAAGCTTTCTTT
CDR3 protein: CASSNRGETEAFF

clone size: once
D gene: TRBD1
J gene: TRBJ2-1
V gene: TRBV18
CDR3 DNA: TGTGCCAGCTCACCTTCCGGGACAGGGAACAATGAGCAGTTCTTC
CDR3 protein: CASSPSGTGNNEQFF

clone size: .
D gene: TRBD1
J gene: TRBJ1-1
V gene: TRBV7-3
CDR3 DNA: TGTGCCAGCAGCCCATCGGGTGGACAGGGGCAGGCTGAAGCTTTCTTT
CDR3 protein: CASSPSGGQGQAEAFF

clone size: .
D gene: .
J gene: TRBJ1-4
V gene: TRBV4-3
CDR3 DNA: TGCGCCAGCAGCCAAGTGGGGGGTGATGAAAAACTGTTTTTT
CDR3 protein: CASSQVGGDEKLFF

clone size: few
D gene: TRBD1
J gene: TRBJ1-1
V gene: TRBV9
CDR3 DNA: TGTGCCAGCAGCGTAGGGACAGGGAAGGACACTGAAGCTTTCTTT
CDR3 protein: CASSVGTGKDTEAFF

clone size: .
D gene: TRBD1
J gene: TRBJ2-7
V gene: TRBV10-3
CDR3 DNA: TGTGCCATCAGGGAGGCCACAGGGGGGCGATACGAGCAGTACTTC
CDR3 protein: CAIREATGGRYEQYF

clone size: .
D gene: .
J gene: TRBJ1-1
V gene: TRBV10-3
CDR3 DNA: TGTGCCACCTATGGACGGGGGGAAGCTTTCTTT
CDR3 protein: CATYGRGEAFF

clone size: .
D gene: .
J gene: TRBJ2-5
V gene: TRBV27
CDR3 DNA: TGTGCCAGCAGTTTCCGGACAATTCCGACTAGGGAGACCCAGTACTTC
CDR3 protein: CASSFRTIPTRETQYF

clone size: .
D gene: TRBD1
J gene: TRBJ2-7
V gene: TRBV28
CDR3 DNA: TGTGCCAGCAGTTTAGCCGGGACAGGCCGTCCATACGAGCAGTACTTC
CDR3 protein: CASSLAGTGRPYEQYF

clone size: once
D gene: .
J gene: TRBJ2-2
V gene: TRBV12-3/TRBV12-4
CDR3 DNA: TGTGCCAGCAGTTTCAGGGGTACCGGGGAGCTGTTTTTT
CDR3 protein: CASSFRGTGELFF

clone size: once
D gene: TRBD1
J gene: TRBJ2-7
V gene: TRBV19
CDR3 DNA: TGTGCCAGTAGCTTGGGGGGGACAGGGTCACCGAGAGAGCAGTACTTC
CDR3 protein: CASSLGGTGSPREQYF

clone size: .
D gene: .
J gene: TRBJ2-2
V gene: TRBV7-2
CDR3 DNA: TGTGCCAGCACCGCTACGAGGGCCGGCACCGGGGAGCTGTTTTTT
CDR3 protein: CASTATRAGTGELFF

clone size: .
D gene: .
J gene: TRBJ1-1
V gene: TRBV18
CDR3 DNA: TGTGCCAGCTCACCACACAGGGACACTGAAGCTTTCTTT
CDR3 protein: CASSPHRDTEAFF

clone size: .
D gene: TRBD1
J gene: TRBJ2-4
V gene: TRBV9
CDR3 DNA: TGTGCCAGCAGCGTAAAGGGACAGGGCCCCAAAAACATTCAGTACTTC
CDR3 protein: CASSVKGQGPKNIQYF

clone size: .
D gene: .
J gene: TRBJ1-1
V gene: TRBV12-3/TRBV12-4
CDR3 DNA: TGTGCCAGCAGTTGGGCGGGGACTGAAGCTTTCTTT
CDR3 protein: CASSWAGTEAFF

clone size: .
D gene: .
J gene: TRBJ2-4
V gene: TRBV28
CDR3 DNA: TGTGCCAGCAGAACCCTGACAGATAAAAACATTCAGTACTTC
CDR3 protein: CASRTLTDKNIQYF

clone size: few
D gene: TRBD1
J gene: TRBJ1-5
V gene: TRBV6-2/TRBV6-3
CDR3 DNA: TGTGCCAGCAGTTACCAGGGGGCGAGTCAGCCCCAGCATTTT
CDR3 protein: CASSYQGASQPQHF

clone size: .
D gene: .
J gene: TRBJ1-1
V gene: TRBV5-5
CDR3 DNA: TGTGCCAGCAGCTTGTCCAAGAACACTGAAGCTTTCTTT
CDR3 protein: CASSLSKNTEAFF

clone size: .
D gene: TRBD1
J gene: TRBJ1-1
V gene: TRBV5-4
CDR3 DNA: TGTGCCAGCAGTTCCACAGGGGTTGACACTGAAGCTTTCTTT
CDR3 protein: CASSSTGVDTEAFF

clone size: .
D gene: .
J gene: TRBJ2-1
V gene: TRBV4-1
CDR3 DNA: TGCGCCAGCAGCCAAGAACAACAAGTCGTAATTGAGCAGTTCTTC
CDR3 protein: CASSQEQQVVIEQFF

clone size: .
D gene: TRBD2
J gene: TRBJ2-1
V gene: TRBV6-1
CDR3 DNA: TGTGCCAGCAGTGACGACCTAGCGGTTAGCTCCTACAATGAGCAGTTCTTC
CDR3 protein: CASSDDLAVSSYNEQFF

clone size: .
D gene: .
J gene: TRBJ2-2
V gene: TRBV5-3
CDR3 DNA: TGTGCCAGAAGCTTGCCGGACAGCTACACCGGGGAGCTGTTTTTT
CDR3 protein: CARSLPDSYTGELFF